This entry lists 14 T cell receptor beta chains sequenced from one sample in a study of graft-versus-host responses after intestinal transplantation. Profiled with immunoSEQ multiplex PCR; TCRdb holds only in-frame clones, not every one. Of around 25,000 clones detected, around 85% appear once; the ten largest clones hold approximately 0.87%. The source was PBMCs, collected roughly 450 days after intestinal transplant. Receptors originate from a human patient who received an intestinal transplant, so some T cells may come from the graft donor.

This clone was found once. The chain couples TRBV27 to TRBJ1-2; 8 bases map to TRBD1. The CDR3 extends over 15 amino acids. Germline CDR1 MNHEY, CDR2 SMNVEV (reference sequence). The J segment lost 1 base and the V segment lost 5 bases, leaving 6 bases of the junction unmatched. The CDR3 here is CASSRTGTINYGYTF. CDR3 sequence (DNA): TGTGCCAGCAGTCGGACAGGGACCATTAACTATGGCTACACCTTC.

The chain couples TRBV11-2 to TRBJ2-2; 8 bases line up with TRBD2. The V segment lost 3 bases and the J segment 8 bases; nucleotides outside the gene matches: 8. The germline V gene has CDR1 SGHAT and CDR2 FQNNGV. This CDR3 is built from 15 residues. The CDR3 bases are TGTGCCAGCAGCTTCCAGCGGGAGCCGGAAGGGGAGCTGTTTTTT. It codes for CASSFQREPEGELFF.

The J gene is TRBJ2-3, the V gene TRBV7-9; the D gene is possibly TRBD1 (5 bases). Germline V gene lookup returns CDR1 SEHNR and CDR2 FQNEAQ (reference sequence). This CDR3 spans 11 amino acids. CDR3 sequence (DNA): TGTGTCTCAGGGAACACAGATACGCAGTATTTT. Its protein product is CVSGNTDTQYF.

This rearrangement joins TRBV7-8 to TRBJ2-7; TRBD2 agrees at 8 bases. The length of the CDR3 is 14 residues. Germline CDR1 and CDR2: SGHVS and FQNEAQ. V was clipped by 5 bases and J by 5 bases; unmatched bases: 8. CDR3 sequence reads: CASSHPGLGDEQYF. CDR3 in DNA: TGTGCCAGCAGCCACCCGGGACTAGGAGACGAGCAGTACTTC.

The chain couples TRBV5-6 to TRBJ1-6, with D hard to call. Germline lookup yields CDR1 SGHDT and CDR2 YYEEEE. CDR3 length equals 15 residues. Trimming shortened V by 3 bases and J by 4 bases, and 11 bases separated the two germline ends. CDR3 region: CASSSRRGYNSPLHF. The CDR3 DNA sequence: TGTGCCAGCAGCTCGCGGCGGGGTTATAATTCACCCCTCCACTTT.

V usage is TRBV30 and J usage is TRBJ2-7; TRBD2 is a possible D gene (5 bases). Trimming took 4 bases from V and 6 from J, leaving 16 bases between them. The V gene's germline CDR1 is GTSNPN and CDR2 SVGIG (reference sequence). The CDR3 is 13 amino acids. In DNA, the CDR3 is TGTGCCTGGAACGATGAGGGCCTGGGCGAGCAGTACTTC. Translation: CAWNDEGLGEQYF.

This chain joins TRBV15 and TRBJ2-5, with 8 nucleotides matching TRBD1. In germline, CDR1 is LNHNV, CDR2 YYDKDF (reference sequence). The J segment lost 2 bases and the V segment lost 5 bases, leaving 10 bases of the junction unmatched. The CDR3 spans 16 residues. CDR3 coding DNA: TGTGCCACCAGCGCAGGGGGGACAGGAGGTCAAGAGACCCAGTACTTC. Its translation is CATSAGGTGGQETQYF.

This CDR3 reads CASSLAQATYNEQFF. CDR3 DNA: TGCGCCAGCAGCTTGGCACAAGCCACCTACAATGAGCAGTTCTTC. This chain joins TRBV5-1 and TRBJ2-1; no firm D call. The CDR3 runs 15 residues. Germline values: CDR1 SGHRS, CDR2 YFSETQ. V lost 0 bases to trimming and J lost 2 bases, with 9 bases between them.

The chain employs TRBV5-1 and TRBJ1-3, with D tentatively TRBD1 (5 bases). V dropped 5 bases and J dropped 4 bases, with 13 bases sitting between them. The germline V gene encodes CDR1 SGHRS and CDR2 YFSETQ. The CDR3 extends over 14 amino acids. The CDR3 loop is CASRAPGQGNTIYF. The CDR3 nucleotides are TGCGCCAGCAGGGCCCCAGGGCAAGGAAACACCATATATTTT.

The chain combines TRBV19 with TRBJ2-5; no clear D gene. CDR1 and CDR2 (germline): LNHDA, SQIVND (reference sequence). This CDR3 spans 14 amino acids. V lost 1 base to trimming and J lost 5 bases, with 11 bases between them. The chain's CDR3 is CASSIAGGWETQYF. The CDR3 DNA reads TGTGCCAGTAGTATAGCCGGCGGCTGGGAGACCCAGTACTTC. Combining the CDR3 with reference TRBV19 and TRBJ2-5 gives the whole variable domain DGGITQSPKYLFRKEGQNVTLSCEQNLNHDAMYWYRQDPGQGLRLIYYSQIVNDFQKGDIAEGYSVSREKKESFPLTVTSAQKNPTAFYLCASSIAGGWETQYFGPGTRLLVL.

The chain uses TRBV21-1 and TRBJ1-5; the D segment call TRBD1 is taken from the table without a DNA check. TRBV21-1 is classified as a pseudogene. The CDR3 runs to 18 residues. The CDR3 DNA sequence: TGTGCCAGCAGCAAACGGGGGACAGGGGGCGCGGGCAATCAGCCCCAGCATTTT. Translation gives CASSKRGTGGAGNQPQHF.

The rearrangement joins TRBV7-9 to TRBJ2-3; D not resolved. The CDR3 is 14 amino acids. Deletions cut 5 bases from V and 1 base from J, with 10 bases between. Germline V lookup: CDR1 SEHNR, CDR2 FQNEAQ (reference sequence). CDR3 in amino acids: CASSTRTGTDTQYF. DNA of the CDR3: TGTGCCAGCAGCACCCGTACAGGCACAGATACGCAGTATTTT.

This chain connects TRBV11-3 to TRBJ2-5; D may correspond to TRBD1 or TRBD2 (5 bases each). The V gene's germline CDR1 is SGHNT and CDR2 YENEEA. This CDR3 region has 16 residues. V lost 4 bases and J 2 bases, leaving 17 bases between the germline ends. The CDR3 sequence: CASSSRPGTRQETQYF. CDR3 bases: TGTGCCAGCAGCTCCCGCCCCGGGACCAGACAAGAGACCCAGTACTTC.

CDR3 in DNA: TGTGCCAGCAGTGAAGGGTACCAGCCCCAGCATTTT. This gives the protein CASSEGYQPQHF. This chain joins TRBV6-1 and TRBJ1-5; the D is unclear. The CDR3 contains 12 residues. Germline assignment: CDR1 MNHNS and CDR2 SASEGT. Deletions cut 1 base from V and 7 bases from J, with 5 bases between.